The 21 T cell receptor beta chains presented below share a single source sample, sequenced in a study of blood T cell repertoires in COVID-19. Profiling relied on immunoSEQ multiplex PCR, and the TCRdb table lists in-frame clones only, not all of them. This table has roughly 200,000 clones, around 76% appearing once. Sequences were obtained from peripheral blood. The receptors were sampled from a woman aged 45-65 years with active or convalescent COVID-19.

The table lists this clone with a few counts. V gene TRBV30 combines with J gene TRBJ1-5; D is perhaps TRBD1 (6 bases). The germline V gene encodes CDR1 GTSNPN and CDR2 SVGIG (reference sequence). Deletions cut 3 bases from V and 5 bases from J, with 14 bases between. This CDR3 comprises 14 residues. DNA of the CDR3: TGTGCCTGGAGCGCCAACAGGGACGATCAGCCCCAGCATTTT. Translated, it gives CAWSANRDDQPQHF. The entire variable domain, with the rest obtained from reference TRBV30 and TRBJ1-5, is as follows: SQTIHQWPATLVQPVGSPLSLECTVEGTSNPNLYWYRQAAGRGLQLLFYSVGIGQISSEVPQNLSASRPQDRQFILSSKKLLLSDSGFYLCAWSANRDDQPQHFGDGTRLSIL.

V and J are TRBV18 and TRBJ1-1; no reliable D call. Germline lookup yields CDR1 KGHSH and CDR2 LQKENI. V shed 3 bases and J shed 4 bases, with 15 bases lying between them. The CDR3 has 15 amino acids. The CDR3 DNA reads as TGTGCCAGCTCACCCATAATAACAGAGTCCACTGAAGCTTTCTTT. It codes for CASSPIITESTEAFF.

V usage is TRBV7-9 and J usage is TRBJ1-1, with TRBD1 as a possible D gene (5 bases). V was shortened by 5 bases and J by 0 bases, with 10 bases between the two germline ends. The CDR3 is 14 amino acids. Germline CDR1 SEHNR, CDR2 FQNEAQ (reference sequence). In DNA, the CDR3 is TGTGCCAGCAGCATGACAGCAATGAACACTGAAGCTTTCTTT. Translation gives CASSMTAMNTEAFF.

The chain couples TRBV7-2 to TRBJ1-2, with unresolved D. Germline V gives CDR1 SGHTA, CDR2 FQGNSA. Trimming removed 5 bases at V and 2 bases at J, with 12 bases between. This CDR3 contains 14 residues. The CDR3 bases are TGTGCCAGCAGCCCCAGTCGGGAAAACTATGGCTACACCTTC. This translates into CASSPSRENYGYTF.

The V gene is TRBV7-3, the J gene TRBJ2-3; the D gene is possibly TRBD2 (5 bases). This CDR3 contains 15 residues. Trimming removed 0 bases at V and 1 base at J, with 8 bases between. Germline CDR1 SGHTA, CDR2 FQGTGA. CDR3 loop: CASSLTGDRTDTQYF. CDR3 in DNA: TGTGCCAGCAGCTTAACGGGAGACCGCACAGATACGCAGTATTTT.

This sequence joins TRBV27 and TRBJ1-2, with TRBD1 matching over 8 bases. The CDR3 is 16 amino acids. V shed 6 bases, J shed 7 bases, and the junction held 16 bases outside the gene matches. CDR1 MNHEY and CDR2 SMNVEV come from the germline V gene (reference sequence). The CDR3 DNA reads TGTGCCAGCAGCTCAATCGGGGCCAGGGGGCATGGTGGCTACACCTTC. Amino acids: CASSSIGARGHGGYTF.

A single count supports this clone. V usage is TRBV29-1 and J usage is TRBJ2-2; 10 bases agree with TRBD1. From germline, CDR1 is SQVTM and CDR2 ANQGSEA. J lost 4 bases, V lost 3 bases, and 11 bases had no gene match. The CDR3 sequence is 17 residues long. As DNA, the CDR3 is TGCAGCGTTGAGGGGGTTCCGGGACAGGGGACCACCGGGGAGCTGTTTTTT. This encodes CSVEGVPGQGTTGELFF.

This rearrangement joins TRBV3-1 (or the pseudogene TRBV3-2) to TRBJ1-1; 11 nucleotides line up with TRBD1. Germline CDR1 LGHDT, CDR2 YNNKEL (reference sequence). J lost 4 bases, V lost 0 bases, and 4 bases had no gene match. The length of the CDR3 is 16 residues. The CDR3 nucleotides read TGTGCCAGCAGCCAAGATGGACAGGGGGCGCGCACTGAAGCTTTCTTT. Its translation is CASSQDGQGARTEAFF.

The chain combines TRBV18 with TRBJ1-2; 10 nucleotides line up with TRBD1. V was pared by 5 bases and J by 6 bases, with 3 bases of the junction left unmatched. The germline CDR1 and CDR2 sequences are KGHSH and LQKENI. This CDR3 is 13 amino acids long. As DNA, the CDR3 is TGTGCCAGCTCAGCCGGACAGGGGGATGGCTACACCTTC. This gives the protein CASSAGQGDGYTF. The full variable domain, its missing parts supplied by reference TRBV18 and TRBJ1-2, is NAGVMQNPRHLVRRRGQEARLRCSPMKGHSHVYWYRQLPEEGLKFMVYLQKENIIDESGMPKERFSAEFPKEGPSILRIQQVVRGDSAAYFCASSAGQGDGYTFGSGTRLTVV.

This clone turned up a few times. The CDR3 DNA follows: TGCAGCGTTGGACAGGGCAATCAGCCCCAGCATTTT. Translating it yields CSVGQGNQPQHF. J is TRBJ1-5 and V is TRBV29-1; D may be TRBD1 (6 bases). CDR1 is SQVTM and CDR2 is ANQGSEA in the germline V gene. This CDR3 has 12 amino acids. V lost 4 bases and J 2 bases, leaving 6 bases between the germline ends.

The V gene is TRBV4-3, the J gene TRBJ2-5; tentatively, D is TRBD2 (6 bases). Trimming took off 2 bases at V and 5 bases at J, with 12 bases between the two ends. CDR1 and CDR2 (germline): LGHNA, YSLEER. The CDR3 is made up of 14 amino acids. The CDR3 bases are TGCGCCAGCAGCCAAAGGGGAGGCCGGGAGACCCAGTACTTC. It specifies CASSQRGGRETQYF.

This chain uses TRBV4-1 with TRBJ2-2; D is undetermined. The CDR3 is 11 residues long. The germline V gene has CDR1 MGHRA and CDR2 YSYEKL. V shed 4 bases and J shed 8 bases, with 5 bases lying between them. The CDR3 reads CASSREGELFF. Here the CDR3 DNA reads TGCGCCAGCAGCCGCGAGGGGGAGCTGTTTTTT.

The chain employs TRBV4-2 and TRBJ1-1; no definite D call. The CDR3 sequence is 13 residues long. The V gene's germline CDR1 is LGHNA and CDR2 YNFKEQ. Trimming took off 2 bases at V and 1 base at J, with 5 bases between the two ends. CDR3 sequence: CASSQLPNTEAFF. CDR3 in DNA: TGTGCCAGCAGCCAACTACCGAACACTGAAGCTTTCTTT.

The rearrangement links TRBV6-2 or TRBV6-3 to TRBJ1-2; D may be TRBD1 (5 bases). Trimming removed 2 bases at V and 5 bases at J, with 12 bases between. The germline V gene has CDR1 MNHEY and CDR2 SVGEGT. The CDR3 is 14 residues long. The CDR3 region is CASSYVQGGYGYTF. The DNA of the CDR3 is TGTGCCAGCAGTTACGTGCAGGGCGGATATGGCTACACCTTC.

V gene TRBV5-1 combines with J gene TRBJ2-5, with unresolved D. The length of the CDR3 is 11 residues. The germline CDR1 and CDR2 sequences are SGHRS and YFSETQ. V lost 3 bases to trimming and J lost 5 bases, with 5 bases between them. DNA for the CDR3: TGCGCCAGCAGCTCTACGGAGACCCAGTACTTC. Translation: CASSSTETQYF.

This clone appeared a few times. The chain uses TRBV5-1 and TRBJ2-7; unclear D gene. The CDR3 extends over 15 amino acids. Trimming left V 4 bases short and J 1 base short, with 15 bases between. The germline CDR1 and CDR2 sequences are SGHRS and YFSETQ. The CDR3 DNA is TGCGCCAGCAGCCTTGCTGAGGTTGGATCCTACGAGCAGTACTTC. Translation: CASSLAEVGSYEQYF.

The chain employs TRBV4-2 and TRBJ1-4; D call uncertain. From germline, CDR1 is LGHNA and CDR2 YNFKEQ. The CDR3 has 15 amino acids. V was trimmed by 0 bases and J by 7 bases, leaving 12 bases between them. The CDR3 reads CASSQDSLTLEKLFF. In DNA, the CDR3 is TGTGCCAGCAGCCAAGACTCCCTTACTCTTGAAAAACTGTTTTTT.

The rearrangement joins TRBV5-6 to TRBJ2-1, with TRBD1 matching 7 bases. V trimming: 4 bases; J trimming: 13 bases; junction bases outside the gene matches: 11. Germline assignment: CDR1 SGHDT and CDR2 YYEEEE. The CDR3 is 13 residues long. CDR3 nucleotides: TGTGCCAGCAGCGAGGGACAGATCAGAGTCCAGTTCTTC. Its translation is CASSEGQIRVQFF.

The chain uses TRBV2 and TRBJ2-5; the D gene is possibly TRBD1 (6 bases). From germline, CDR1 is SNHLY and CDR2 FYNNEI. Trimming took 2 bases from V and 5 from J, leaving 9 bases between them. The CDR3 is 13 amino acids. The CDR3 DNA reads TGTGCCAGCAGTGAACAACAGGGCGAGACCCAGTACTTC. Residues: CASSEQQGETQYF.

The chain employs TRBV6-5 and TRBJ1-2; 7 bases are a match to TRBD1. The ends lost 2 bases at V and 4 bases at J; junction bases unmatched: 1. The CDR3 sequence is 13 residues long. Germline loops: CDR1 MNHEY, CDR2 SVGAGI. The CDR3 protein is CASSYGDSYGYTF. CDR3 coding DNA: TGTGCCAGCAGTTACGGGGACAGCTATGGCTACACCTTC.

CDR3 DNA sequence: TGCGCCAGCAGCTTGGGACTAGCGGGAGAAGAGACCCAGTACTTC. It codes for CASSLGLAGEETQYF. V is TRBV5-1 and J is TRBJ2-5; 12 nucleotides align to TRBD2. CDR1 and CDR2 (germline): SGHRS, YFSETQ. The CDR3 is 15 residues long. The V segment lost 0 bases and the J segment 3 bases; nucleotides outside the gene matches: 0. Filled out from reference TRBV5-1 and TRBJ2-5, the complete variable domain reads KAGVTQTPRYLIKTRGQQVTLSCSPISGHRSVSWYQQTPGQGLQFLFEYFSETQRNKGNFPGRFSGRQFSNSRSEMNVSTLELGDSALYLCASSLGLAGEETQYFGPGTRLLVL.